This is a list of T cell receptor beta chains from one sample in a study of control samples from healthy donors and cancer patients. The protocol was immunoSEQ multiplex PCR, while the TCRdb copy is restricted to in-frame clones and leaves out a portion. The sample contains about 180,000 clones, 90% of which appear only once. Sample: blood. The receptors shown here come from a woman aged 45 to 65 in good health. The conserved cysteine and the conserved F or W are not part of the CDR3 here.

V gene: TRBV7-8; CDR3 protein: ASSLEQGYGYT
V gene: TRBV5-1; CDR3 protein: ASSSGQGSYTEAF
V gene: TRBV7-8; CDR3 protein: ASSLAGGFGEKLF
V gene: TRBV4-3; CDR3 protein: ASSLAGDNYGYT
V gene: TRBV4-3; CDR3 protein: ASSSRGGPYNEQF
V gene: TRBV28; CDR3 protein: ASSEMNTEAF
V gene: TRBV28; CDR3 protein: ASYSFRYEQY
V gene: TRBV27; CDR3 protein: ASSLEGLRKNIQY
V gene: TRBV19; CDR3 protein: ASQGVRNQPQH
V gene: TRBV29-1; CDR3 protein: SAGGGDMNTEAF
V gene: TRBV5-1; CDR3 protein: ASSLGGIQQETQY
V gene: TRBV7-8; CDR3 protein: ASSPRDTRYGYT
V gene: TRBV18; CDR3 protein: ASSPPTSGSSGNTIY
V gene: TRBV28; CDR3 protein: ASSPRGEQY
V gene: TRBV6-2/TRBV6-3; CDR3 protein: ASSYGGSYEQY
V gene: TRBV5-4; CDR3 protein: ASSLQLDTQY
V gene: TRBV6-2/TRBV6-3; CDR3 protein: ASSSTTGGTEAF